These T cell receptor beta chains were read from a single sample in a study of cytomegalovirus exposure and HLA in healthy donors. Using immunoSEQ multiplex PCR, the repertoire was profiled, and TCRdb retains in-frame clones only, with some absent. The sample yields about 98,000 clones, around 80% seen once. The sample comprised PBMCs. Receptors originate from a man between 40 and 49 years old in good health and CMV-seronegative. Both conserved end residues are part of each CDR3. Fields, in order: CDR3 length, V gene, clone size, J gene, D gene, CDR3 DNA, CDR3 protein. A D gene is named only where the DNA matches it firmly. Clone size, where shown, is once, few, many, or a class for clones that have expanded.

17	TRBV7-9	NA	TRBJ2-5	TRBD2	TGTGCCAGCAGCGTACCACAGAGCGGGGGTACCCAAGAGACCCAGTACTTC	CASSVPQSGGTQETQYF
12	TRBV2	NA	TRBJ2-5	TRBD1	TGTGCCAGTCAGGGGGAATTGGAGACCCAGTACTTC	CASQGELETQYF
12	TRBV4-1	NA	TRBJ2-3	NA	TGCGCCAGCAGTCCACCCGGTGATACGCAGTATTTT	CASSPPGDTQYF
15	TRBV27	NA	TRBJ1-1	NA	TGTGCCAGCAGTCGAGGGCCCCGGGGAAACACTGAAGCTTTCTTT	CASSRGPRGNTEAFF
15	TRBV28	NA	TRBJ1-5	NA	TGTGCCAGCAGTTTAAGCTACCTTAGCAATCAGCCCCAGCATTTT	CASSLSYLSNQPQHF
14	TRBV4-1	NA	TRBJ2-2	TRBD2	TGCGCCAGCAGCAGGGGAGGGGTCACCGGGGAGCTGTTTTTT	CASSRGGVTGELFF
14	TRBV7-2	few	TRBJ1-2	TRBD1	TGTGCCAGCAGCTTAGGGGGACAGGGTCCTGGCTACACCTTC	CASSLGGQGPGYTF
13	TRBV6-1	NA	TRBJ2-7	NA	TGTGCCAGCAGTGACAGGGCCCCCTACGAGCAGTACTTC	CASSDRAPYEQYF
12	TRBV6-1	NA	TRBJ1-2	NA	TGTGCCAGCAGTATCGGCGGTGAGGGCTACACCTTC	CASSIGGEGYTF
16	TRBV13	NA	TRBJ2-2	NA	TGTGCCAGCAGACAAGGCGGGCAGCTGAACACCGGGGAGCTGTTTTTT	CASRQGGQLNTGELFF
13	TRBV9	NA	TRBJ1-2	NA	TGTGCCAGCGGCAAAGACAGGAGCTATGGCTACCCCTTC	CASGKDRSYGYPF
14	TRBV5-5	NA	TRBJ2-7	NA	TGTGCCAGCAGCCGGGGGGACACCACCTACGAGCAGTACTTC	CASSRGDTTYEQYF
13	TRBV27	NA	TRBJ1-2	NA	TGTGCCAGCTCAGCCGGACAGAAATATGGCTACACCTTC	CASSAGQKYGYTF
11	TRBV6-1	NA	TRBJ2-7	NA	TGTGCCAGCACAGACAGCTACGAGCAGTACTTC	CASTDSYEQYF
13	TRBV7-9	NA	TRBJ1-2	TRBD1	TGTGCCAGCAGCTTGGGACAGGGCCATGGCTACACCTTC	CASSLGQGHGYTF
16	TRBV15	NA	TRBJ1-1	TRBD1	TGTGCCACCAGCCCCTGGGACAGGGAAAGGTACACTGAAGCTTTCTTT	CATSPWDRERYTEAFF
14	TRBV19	once	TRBJ2-7	NA	TGTGCCAGTAGTATCTCAGGGTCGGTATACGGGCAGTACTTC	CASSISGSVYGQYF
14	TRBV7-7	NA	TRBJ2-5	TRBD2	TGTGCCAGCAGCGGTAGCGGGGGGGTTGAGACCCAGTACTTC	CASSGSGGVETQYF
14	TRBV7-2	NA	TRBJ2-5	NA	TGTGCCAGCAGTTTCGGGGTTCACCAAGAGACCCAGTACTTC	CASSFGVHQETQYF
13	TRBV5-8	NA	TRBJ2-5	NA	TGTGCCAGCAGCTTGGCCGGGGTAGAGACCCAGTACTTC	CASSLAGVETQYF
14	TRBV2	NA	TRBJ1-2	NA	TGTGCCAGCAGTGAAGCGCGAACAGCTTATGGCTACACCTTC	CASSEARTAYGYTF
14	TRBV29-1	once	TRBJ1-2	NA	TGCAGCGTCCTAAGGGACACAACGAACTATGGCTACACCTTC	CSVLRDTTNYGYTF
15	TRBV5-1	NA	TRBJ2-2	NA	TGCGCCAGCAGCCCCGTAAACAGGGAGGGCGGGGAGCTGTTTTTT	CASSPVNREGGELFF
16	TRBV9	NA	TRBJ2-3	NA	TGTGCCAGCAGCCCCGGGGTAGACCACAATACAGATACGCAGTATTTT	CASSPGVDHNTDTQYF
13	TRBV5-8	NA	TRBJ2-7	NA	TGTGCCAGCAGCTTGGACAGAACCTACGAGCAGTACTTC	CASSLDRTYEQYF
14	TRBV5-1	NA	TRBJ1-2	NA	TGCGCCAGCAGCTTGGAACGGGACACCTATGGCTACACCTTC	CASSLERDTYGYTF
12	TRBV6-1	once	TRBJ1-2	NA	TGTGCCAGCAGGCAGACAGGTTCTGGCTACACCTTC	CASRQTGSGYTF
14	TRBV5-1	NA	TRBJ2-1	TRBD2	TGCGCCAGCAGCTCGGGGGACTACTTCAATGAGCAGTTCTTC	CASSSGDYFNEQFF
15	TRBV28	NA	TRBJ2-7	NA	TGTGCCAGCAGTTTATTCCCCAGGGAGGCGGACGAGCAGTACTTC	CASSLFPREADEQYF
14	TRBV5-1	NA	TRBJ2-7	TRBD1	TGCGCCAGCAGCTGGACGGGACAGGGCTACGAGCAGTACTTC	CASSWTGQGYEQYF
14	TRBV30	NA	TRBJ1-4	NA	TGTGCCTGGACCCCAGGGTGGGCTAATGAAAAACTGTTTTTT	CAWTPGWANEKLFF
12	TRBV10-3	NA	TRBJ1-2	NA	TGTGCCATCAGTGTCGACGGGAGCGGCTACACCTTC	CAISVDGSGYTF
13	TRBV29-1	NA	TRBJ1-1	TRBD1	TGCAGCGCCGGAGCGACAGGGAAGGCTGAAGCTTTCTTT	CSAGATGKAEAFF
13	TRBV5-1	few	TRBJ2-1	NA	TGCGCCAGCAGCTTGAACCCGGGTAATGAGCAGTTCTTC	CASSLNPGNEQFF
12	TRBV6-1	few	TRBJ1-1	TRBD1	TGTGCCAGCACCTATAGAGGGGGCCCTGCTTTCTTT	CASTYRGGPAFF
13	TRBV28	NA	TRBJ1-4	TRBD1	TGTGCCAGCAGGGAGACAGGGTCTGAAAAACTGTTTTTT	CASRETGSEKLFF
12	TRBV27	NA	TRBJ2-2	NA	TGTGCCAGCAGACAGAACACCGGGGAGCTGTTTTTT	CASRQNTGELFF
14	TRBV19	NA	TRBJ1-2	NA	TGTGCCAGTAGTATCAGCCTAGCTAACTATGGCTACACCTTC	CASSISLANYGYTF
15	TRBV6-4	NA	TRBJ2-3	TRBD2	TGTGCCAGCAGTGGGCTAGCGGGGGCCACAGATACGCAGTATTTT	CASSGLAGATDTQYF
14	TRBV6-5	NA	TRBJ2-7	NA	TGTGCCAGCAGTTACGCCGCGGTCCCCTACGAGCAGTACTTC	CASSYAAVPYEQYF
17	TRBV18	NA	TRBJ2-2	TRBD2	TGTGCCAGCTCACCACTCCCAGCGGGAACGAACACCGGGGAGCTGTTTTTT	CASSPLPAGTNTGELFF
17	TRBV9	once	TRBJ1-5	NA	TGTGCCAGCAGCGTAGCTACAATCGAGGGGGGGAATCAGCCCCAGCATTTT	CASSVATIEGGNQPQHF
15	TRBV19	NA	TRBJ2-1	NA	TGTGCCAGTAGTATGGGACTTCTCTCCTACAATGAGCAGTTCTTC	CASSMGLLSYNEQFF
17	TRBV4-1	NA	TRBJ2-3	TRBD2	TGCGCCAGCAGCCTTAGCGGGGGGGCCGTGAGCACAGATACGCAGTATTTT	CASSLSGGAVSTDTQYF
15	TRBV27	NA	TRBJ1-5	TRBD1	TGTGCCAGCAGTACGGGACAGGGGACCACTCAGCCCCAGCATTTT	CASSTGQGTTQPQHF
15	TRBV21-1	once	TRBJ2-7	NA	TGTGCCAGCAGCAAAGCGCAGACAGGGATCTACGAGCAGTACTTC	CASSKAQTGIYEQYF
13	TRBV6-1	once	TRBJ1-2	TRBD1	TGTGCCACCTCGACAGGGGGATACTATGGCTACACCTTC	CATSTGGYYGYTF
13	TRBV19	NA	TRBJ2-5	NA	TGTGCCAGTAGTATGCACGGGTGGGAGACCCAGTACTTC	CASSMHGWETQYF